These 10 T cell receptor beta chains share one sample of origin, sequenced in a study of cytomegalovirus exposure and HLA in healthy donors. Primers included in the PCR were 60 Vbeta and 13 Jbeta primers. TCRdb's table, derived via immunoSEQ multiplex PCR, lists solely in-frame clones and lacks some. The data hold around 99,000 clones, with approximately 80% observed a single time. Sequences were obtained from PBMCs. The receptors derive from a male donor in good health and CMV-seronegative.

The chain joins TRBV6-5 to TRBJ2-7; 12 bases agree with TRBD2. The CDR3 extends over 16 amino acids. V trimming: 0 bases; J trimming: 1 base; junction bases outside the gene matches: 1. Per germline, CDR1 MNHEY and CDR2 SVGAGI. The CDR3 region is CASSYSGLAGSYEQYF. The CDR3 DNA follows: TGTGCCAGCAGTTACTCCGGACTAGCGGGATCCTACGAGCAGTACTTC.

The gene calls are TRBV11-2 and TRBJ1-4, with D perhaps matching TRBD1 (5 bases). Germline V gene data show CDR1 as SGHAT and CDR2 as FQNNGV. The CDR3 has 17 amino acids. Trimming left V 1 base short and J 1 base short, with 13 bases between. CDR3 DNA: TGTGCCAGCAGCTTAGCCCCAGGGCGGCGAACTAATGAAAAACTGTTTTTT. Translation gives CASSLAPGRRTNEKLFF.

The chain couples TRBV21-1 to TRBJ2-5; the listed D gene, TRBD2, was not tested against the DNA. TRBV21-1 is a known pseudogene. This CDR3 contains 15 residues. CDR3 amino acids: CASSKGGLAGETQYF. CDR3 nucleotide sequence: TGTGCCAGCAGCAAAGGTGGTCTAGCGGGAGAGACCCAGTACTTC.

The chain couples TRBV18 to TRBJ2-3; TRBD1 aligns across 7 bases. Germline loops: CDR1 KGHSH, CDR2 LQKENI. With 1 base clipped from V and 1 base from J, the junction kept 2 bases outside the gene matches. The CDR3 covers 15 residues. CDR3 DNA: TGTGCCAGCTCACCACGGGACAGAGGCACAGATACGCAGTATTTT. It specifies CASSPRDRGTDTQYF.

The chain is built from TRBV30 and TRBJ2-3; TRBD2 might be the D (6 bases). CDR3 size: 12 residues. Trimming shortened V by 4 bases and J by 1 base, and 6 bases separated the two germline ends. Per germline, CDR1 GTSNPN and CDR2 SVGIG (reference sequence). The CDR3 loop is CAWTSGTDTQYF. The CDR3 region has the DNA TGTGCCTGGACTAGCGGCACAGATACGCAGTATTTT.

The chain combines TRBV7-9 with TRBJ2-6; TRBD1 might be the D (6 bases). This CDR3 comprises 14 residues. Trimming took 1 base from V and 13 from J, leaving 14 bases between them. Germline values: CDR1 SEHNR, CDR2 FQNEAQ (reference sequence). The CDR3 DNA reads as TGTGCCAGCAGCTTAGTGACAGGTCTTGGGGTCCTGACTTTC. It specifies CASSLVTGLGVLTF.

The chain carries TRBV10-2 and TRBJ1-5; 8 bases agree with TRBD1. Germline trimming cut 10 bases from V and 6 bases from J; bases unmatched to any gene: 14. The CDR3 length is 15 residues. Germline lookup yields CDR1 WSHSY and CDR2 SAAADI. CDR3 coding DNA: TGCGCCACCCGTAGCGATAGGACAGGGCTTCAGCCCCAGCATTTT. Amino acids: CATRSDRTGLQPQHF.

The rearrangement uses TRBV11-2 and TRBJ2-1; 13 bases are shared with TRBD2. CDR1 and CDR2 (germline): SGHAT, FQNNGV. V was clipped by 1 base and J by 1 base; unmatched bases: 7. This CDR3 is built from 19 residues. The CDR3 DNA reads as TGTGCCAGCAGCTTAGCCGGGACTAGCGGGAAGGGATCCTACAATGAGCAGTTCTTC. This codes for CASSLAGTSGKGSYNEQFF.

J is TRBJ2-3 and V is TRBV5-1; 11 bases are shared with TRBD2. Germline loops: CDR1 SGHRS, CDR2 YFSETQ. Trimming removed 2 bases from V and 0 bases from J; junction bases left unmatched: 2. The CDR3 is 16 amino acids. The CDR3 here is CASSFRTSGSTDTQYF. DNA for the CDR3: TGCGCCAGCAGCTTTCGGACTAGCGGGAGCACAGATACGCAGTATTTT.

This sequence joins TRBV7-6 and TRBJ2-5; TRBD1 might be the D (5 bases). The end of the DNA fits TRBJ2-7 better, so the J call may be wrong. This CDR3 is built from 14 residues. Germline values: CDR1 SGHVS, CDR2 FNYEAQ. CDR3 residues: CASSLDVVQDEQYF. The CDR3 DNA follows: TGTGCCAGCAGCTTAGATGTGGTACAGGACGAGCAGTACTTC.